This T cell receptor beta chain was obtained from a study of cytomegalovirus exposure and HLA in healthy donors. This CDR3 has 15 residues. The ends were cut back, 3 bases at V and 3 bases at J, with 14 bases in the middle. Germline values: CDR1 KGHSH, CDR2 LQKENI. The PCR used 60 Vbeta and 13 Jbeta primers. The table came from immunoSEQ multiplex PCR; TCRdb's copy has only in-frame clones and leaves some out. This sample has about 120,000 clones, with roughly 82% found just once. The genes are TRBV18 and TRBJ1-1; tentatively, D is TRBD1 (5 bases). This TCR derives from a man younger than 35 in good health and CMV-seropositive. What was sequenced was PBMCs. Here the CDR3 DNA reads TGTGCCAGCTCACCGGGAGGGGAACTGTACACTGAAGCTTTCTTT. Protein sequence: CASSPGGELYTEAFF.